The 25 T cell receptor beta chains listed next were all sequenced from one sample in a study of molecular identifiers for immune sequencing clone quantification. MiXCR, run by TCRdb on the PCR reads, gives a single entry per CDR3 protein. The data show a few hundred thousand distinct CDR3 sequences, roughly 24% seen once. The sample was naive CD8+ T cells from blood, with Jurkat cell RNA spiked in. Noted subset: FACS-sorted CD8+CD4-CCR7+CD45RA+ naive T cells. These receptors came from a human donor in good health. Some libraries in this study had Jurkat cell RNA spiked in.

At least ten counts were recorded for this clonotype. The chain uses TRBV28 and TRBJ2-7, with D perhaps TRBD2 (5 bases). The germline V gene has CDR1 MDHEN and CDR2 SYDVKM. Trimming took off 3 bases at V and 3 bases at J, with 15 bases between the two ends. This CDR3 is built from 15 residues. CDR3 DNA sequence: TGTGCCAGCAGTTTTTCGAGGGAGTCTGGCTACGAGCAGTACTTC. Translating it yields CASSFSRESGYEQYF.

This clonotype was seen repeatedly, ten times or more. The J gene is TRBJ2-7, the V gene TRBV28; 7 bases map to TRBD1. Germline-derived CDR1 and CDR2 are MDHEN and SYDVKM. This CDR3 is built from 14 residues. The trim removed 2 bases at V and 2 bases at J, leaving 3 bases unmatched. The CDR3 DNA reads TGTGCCAGCAGTTTAACAGGGGCCACCTACGAGCAGTACTTC. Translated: CASSLTGATYEQYF.

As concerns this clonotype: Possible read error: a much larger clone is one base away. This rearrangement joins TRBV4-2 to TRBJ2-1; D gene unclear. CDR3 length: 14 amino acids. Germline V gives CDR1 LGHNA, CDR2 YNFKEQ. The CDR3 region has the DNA TGTGCCGGCAGCCAAGATACAGTTTCCCATGAGCAGTTCTTC. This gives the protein CAGSQDTVSHEQFF.

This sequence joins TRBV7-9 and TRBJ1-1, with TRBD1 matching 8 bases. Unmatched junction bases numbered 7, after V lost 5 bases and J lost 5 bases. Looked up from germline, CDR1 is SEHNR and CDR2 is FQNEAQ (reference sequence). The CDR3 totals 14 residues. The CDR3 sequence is CASSPFQGATEAFF. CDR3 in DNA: TGTGCCAGCAGCCCGTTCCAGGGGGCAACTGAAGCTTTCTTT.

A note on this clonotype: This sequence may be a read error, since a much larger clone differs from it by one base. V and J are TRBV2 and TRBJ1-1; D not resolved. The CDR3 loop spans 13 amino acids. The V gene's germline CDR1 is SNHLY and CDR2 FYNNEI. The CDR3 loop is CASSEQPNTEASF. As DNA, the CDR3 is TGTGCCAGCAGTGAACAGCCGAACACTGAAGCTTCCTTT.

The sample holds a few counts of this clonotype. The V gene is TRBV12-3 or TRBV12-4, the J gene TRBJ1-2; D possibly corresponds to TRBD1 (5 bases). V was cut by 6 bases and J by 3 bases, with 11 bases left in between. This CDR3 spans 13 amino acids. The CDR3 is CASSLTAHYGYTF. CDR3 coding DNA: TGTGCCAGCAGCTTGACAGCACACTATGGCTACACCTTC.

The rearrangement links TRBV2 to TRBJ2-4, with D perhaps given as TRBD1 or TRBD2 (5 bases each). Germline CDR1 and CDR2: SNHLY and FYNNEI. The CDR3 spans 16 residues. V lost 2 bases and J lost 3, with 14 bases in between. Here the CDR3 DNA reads TGTGCCAGCAGTGAATTTTGGGGGAAAGGCAAAAACATTCAGTACTTC. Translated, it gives CASSEFWGKGKNIQYF.

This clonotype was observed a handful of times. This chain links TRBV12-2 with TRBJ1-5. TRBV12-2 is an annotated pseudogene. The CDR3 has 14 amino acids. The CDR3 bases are TGTGCAAGTCGCTTATGGTCATTCAATCAGCCCCAGCATTTT. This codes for CASRLWSFNQPQHF.

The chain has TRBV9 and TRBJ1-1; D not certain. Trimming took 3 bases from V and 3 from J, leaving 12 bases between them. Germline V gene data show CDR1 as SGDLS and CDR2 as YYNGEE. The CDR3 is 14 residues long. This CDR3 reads CASSGEAAHTEAFF. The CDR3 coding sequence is TGTGCCAGCAGCGGCGAGGCAGCGCACACTGAAGCTTTCTTT.

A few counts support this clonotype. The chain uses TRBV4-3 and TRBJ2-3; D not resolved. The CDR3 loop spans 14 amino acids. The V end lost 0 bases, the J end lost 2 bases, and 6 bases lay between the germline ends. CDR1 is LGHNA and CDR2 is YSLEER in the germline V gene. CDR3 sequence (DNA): TGCGCCAGCAGCCAAGAGGGAAACACAGATACGCAGTATTTT. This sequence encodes CASSQEGNTDTQYF.

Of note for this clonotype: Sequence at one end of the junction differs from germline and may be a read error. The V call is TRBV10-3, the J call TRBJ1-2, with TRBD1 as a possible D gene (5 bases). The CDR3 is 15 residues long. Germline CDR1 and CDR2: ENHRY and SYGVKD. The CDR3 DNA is TGTGCCATCAGTGAGTCCATTCTCCAAGGGGATGGCTGCACCTTC. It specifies CAISESILQGDGCTF.

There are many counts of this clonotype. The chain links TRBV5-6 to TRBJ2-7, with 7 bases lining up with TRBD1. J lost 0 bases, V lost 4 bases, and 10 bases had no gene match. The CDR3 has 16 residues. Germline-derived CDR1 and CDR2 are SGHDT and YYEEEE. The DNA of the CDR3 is TGTGCCAGCAGCACCCCCCGAGGGGACAGCTCCTACGAGCAGTACTTC. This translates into CASSTPRGDSSYEQYF.

CDR3 nucleotide sequence: TGTGCCAGCAGCTTAGCCGGTCTTCTCACAGATACGCAGTATTTT. Its protein is CASSLAGLLTDTQYF. The chain uses TRBV11-3 and TRBJ2-3; D ambiguous. Germline V gene lookup returns CDR1 SGHNT and CDR2 YENEEA. The CDR3 length is 15 residues. Trimming pared 1 base from V and 2 bases from J, leaving 10 bases between. The whole variable domain, filled in from reference TRBV11-3 and TRBJ2-3, reads EAGVVQSPRYKIIEKKQPVAFWCNPISGHNTLYWYLQNLGQGPELLIRYENEEAVDDSQLPKDRFSAERLKGVDSTLKIQPAELGDSAVYLCASSLAGLLTDTQYFGPGTRLTVL.

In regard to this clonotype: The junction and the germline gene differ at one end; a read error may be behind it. As DNA, the CDR3 is TGTGCCACCAGCAGAGTGGGACACGCGAACACCGGGGAGCTGCTTTTT. The encoded protein is CATSRVGHANTGELLF. This rearrangement joins TRBV15 to TRBJ2-2; TRBD1 is a possible D gene (6 bases). The V gene's germline CDR1 is LNHNV and CDR2 YYDKDF (reference sequence). The CDR3 totals 16 residues.

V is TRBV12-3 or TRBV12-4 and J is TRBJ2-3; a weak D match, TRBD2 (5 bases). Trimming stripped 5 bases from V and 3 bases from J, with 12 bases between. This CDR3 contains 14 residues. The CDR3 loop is CASSLLAETDTQYF. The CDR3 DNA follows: TGTGCCAGCAGTCTCCTAGCTGAGACAGATACGCAGTATTTT.

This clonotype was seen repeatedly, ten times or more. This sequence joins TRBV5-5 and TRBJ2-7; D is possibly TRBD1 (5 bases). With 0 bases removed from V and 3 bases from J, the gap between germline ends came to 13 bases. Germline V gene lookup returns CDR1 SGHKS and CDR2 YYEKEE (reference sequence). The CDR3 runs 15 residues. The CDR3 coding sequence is TGTGCCAGCAGCTTGGAGGGCCAGGGTGACTACGAGCAGTACTTC. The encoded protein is CASSLEGQGDYEQYF.

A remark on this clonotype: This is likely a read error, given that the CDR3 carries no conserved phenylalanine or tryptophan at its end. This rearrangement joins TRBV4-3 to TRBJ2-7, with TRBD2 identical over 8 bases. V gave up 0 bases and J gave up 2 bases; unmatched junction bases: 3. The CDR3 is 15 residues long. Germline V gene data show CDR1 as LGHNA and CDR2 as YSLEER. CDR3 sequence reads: CASSQDTGGPYEQYL. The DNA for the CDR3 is TGCGCCAGCAGCCAAGATACGGGAGGGCCCTACGAGCAGTACCTC.

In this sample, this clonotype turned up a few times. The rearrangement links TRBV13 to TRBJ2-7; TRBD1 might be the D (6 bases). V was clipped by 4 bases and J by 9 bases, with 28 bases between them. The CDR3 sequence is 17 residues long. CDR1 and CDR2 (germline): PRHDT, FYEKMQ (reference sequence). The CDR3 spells CASSSKSIGDKIRWQYF. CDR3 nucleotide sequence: TGTGCCAGCAGCTCTAAAAGTATCGGGGACAAGATAAGGTGGCAGTACTTC. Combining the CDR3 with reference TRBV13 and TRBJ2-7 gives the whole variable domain AAGVIQSPRHLIKEKRETATLKCYPIPRHDTVYWYQQGPGQDPQFLISFYEKMQSDKGSIPDRFSAQQFSDYHSELNMSSLELGDSALYFCASSSKSIGDKIRWQYFGPGTRLTVT.

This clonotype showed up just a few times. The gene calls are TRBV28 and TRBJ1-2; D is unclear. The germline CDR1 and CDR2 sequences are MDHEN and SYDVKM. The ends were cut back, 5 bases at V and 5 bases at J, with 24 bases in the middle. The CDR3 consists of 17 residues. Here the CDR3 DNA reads TGTGCCAGCAGTCCTAATACCCCCACGGACGGACTGTATGGCTACACCTTC. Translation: CASSPNTPTDGLYGYTF.

The CDR3 here is CAWSVVAGRYNEQFF. In nucleotides, the CDR3 is TGTGCCTGGAGTGTGGTAGCGGGTCGTTACAATGAGCAGTTCTTC. The gene calls are TRBV30 and TRBJ2-1, with 7 bases identical to TRBD2. V was clipped by 0 bases and J by 4 bases; unmatched bases: 6. The germline V gene has CDR1 GTSNPN and CDR2 SVGIG (reference sequence). The CDR3 consists of 15 residues.

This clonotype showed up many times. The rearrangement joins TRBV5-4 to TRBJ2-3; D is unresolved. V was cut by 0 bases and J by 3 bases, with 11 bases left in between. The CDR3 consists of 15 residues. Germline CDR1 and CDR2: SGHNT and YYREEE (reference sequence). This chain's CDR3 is CASSLATASTDTQYF. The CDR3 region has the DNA TGTGCCAGCAGCTTGGCAACGGCCAGTACAGATACGCAGTATTTT.

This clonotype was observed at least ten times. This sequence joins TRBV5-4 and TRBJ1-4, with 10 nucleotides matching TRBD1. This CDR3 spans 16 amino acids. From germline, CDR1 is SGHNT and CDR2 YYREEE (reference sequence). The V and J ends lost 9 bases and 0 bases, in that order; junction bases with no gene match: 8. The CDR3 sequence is CAKTGQGDSTNEKLFF. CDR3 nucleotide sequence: TGTGCCAAGACCGGACAGGGGGATTCAACTAATGAAAAACTGTTTTTT.

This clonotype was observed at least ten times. The DNA for the CDR3 is TGTGCTAGTGGTTGGGGAACAGGGGTCGAGCAGTACTTC. Translated: CASGWGTGVEQYF. The V call is TRBV12-5, the J call TRBJ2-7; 7 bases are a match to TRBD1. The CDR3 is made up of 13 amino acids. The V and J ends lost 4 bases and 6 bases, in that order; junction bases with no gene match: 6. The germline V gene encodes CDR1 LGHNT and CDR2 FRNRAP.

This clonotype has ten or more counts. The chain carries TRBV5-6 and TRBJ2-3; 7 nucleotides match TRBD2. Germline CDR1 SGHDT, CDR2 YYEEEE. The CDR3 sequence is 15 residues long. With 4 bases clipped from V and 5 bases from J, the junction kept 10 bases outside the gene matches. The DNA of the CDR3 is TGTGCCAGCAGCCTCACGGCGGGAGATGGAGATACGCAGTATTTT. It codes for CASSLTAGDGDTQYF.

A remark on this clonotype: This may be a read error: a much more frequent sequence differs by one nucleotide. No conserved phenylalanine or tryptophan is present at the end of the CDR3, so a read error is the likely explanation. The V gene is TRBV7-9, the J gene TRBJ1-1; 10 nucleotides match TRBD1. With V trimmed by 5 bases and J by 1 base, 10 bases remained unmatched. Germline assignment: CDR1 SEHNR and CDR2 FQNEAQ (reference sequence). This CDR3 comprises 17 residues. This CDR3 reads CASSLVPGQGTNTEAFS. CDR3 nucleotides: TGTGCCAGCAGCCTTGTCCCGGGACAGGGGACGAACACTGAAGCTTTCTCT.